The 27 T cell receptor beta chains in this list originate from one sample, sequenced in a study of cytomegalovirus exposure and HLA in healthy donors. In the PCR, 60 Vbeta and 13 Jbeta primers were used. The assay was immunoSEQ multiplex PCR, and TCRdb's table has in-frame clones only and misses some. The sample holds 160,000 or so clones, 60% to 80% seen once. The sequenced sample was PBMCs. These receptor sequences come from a young man in good health and CMV-seropositive.

This chain uses TRBV19 with TRBJ2-1; unclear D gene. V lost 1 base, J lost 3 bases, and 7 bases lay in between. The CDR3 is made up of 14 amino acids. Germline-derived CDR1 and CDR2 are LNHDA and SQIVND (reference sequence). This CDR3 is CASSIGAVYNEQFF. CDR3 bases: TGTGCCAGTAGTATAGGGGCCGTCTACAATGAGCAGTTCTTC.

The chain has TRBV5-1 and TRBJ2-2; the match to TRBD1 covers 8 bases. The germline CDR1 and CDR2 sequences are SGHRS and YFSETQ. The CDR3 spans 16 residues. V was pared by 1 base and J by 5 bases, with 7 bases of the junction left unmatched. For the CDR3, the DNA is TGCGCCAGCAGCTTGTCCGGGGACAGGAATACCGGGGAGCTGTTTTTT. This codes for CASSLSGDRNTGELFF. Based on the CDR3 plus reference TRBV5-1 and TRBJ2-2, the full variable domain is KAGVTQTPRYLIKTRGQQVTLSCSPISGHRSVSWYQQTPGQGLQFLFEYFSETQRNKGNFPGRFSGRQFSNSRSEMNVSTLELGDSALYLCASSLSGDRNTGELFFGEGSRLTVL.

This sequence joins TRBV10-1 and TRBJ2-3; TRBD2 matches 13 bases. The CDR3 length is 14 residues. Looked up from germline, CDR1 is WNHNN and CDR2 is SYGVQD (reference sequence). Trimming at V came to 5 bases and at J to 5 bases, leaving 1 base not matched to a gene. The CDR3 reads CASSRLAGGDTQYF. CDR3 DNA sequence: TGCGCCAGCAGTCGACTAGCGGGAGGAGATACGCAGTATTTT.

The chain has TRBV6-1 and TRBJ1-5; 8 bases map to TRBD1. Germline lookup yields CDR1 MNHNS and CDR2 SASEGT. The CDR3 runs 15 residues. V gave up 4 bases and J gave up 7 bases; unmatched junction bases: 9. DNA for the CDR3: TGTGCCAGCAGTGTGTCAGGGGGCATTCACCAGCCCCAGCATTTT. Amino acids: CASSVSGGIHQPQHF.

As regards this clone: Other DNA sequences of this sample code for an identical CDR3. The chain uses TRBV5-1 and TRBJ1-1, with D tentatively TRBD1 (6 bases). Trimming left V 3 bases short and J 1 base short, with 10 bases between. This CDR3 is 14 amino acids long. Germline CDR1 reads SGHRS; CDR2 reads YFSETQ. In DNA form, the CDR3 reads TGCGCCAGCAGCTCCCAGACAGGGAACACTGAAGCTTTCTTT. Amino acid sequence: CASSSQTGNTEAFF.

The V gene is TRBV9, the J gene TRBJ1-2, with 10 bases matching TRBD1. The germline gives CDR1 SGDLS, CDR2 YYNGEE. V lost 3 bases and J lost 7; bases outside the gene matches: 9. This CDR3 contains 15 residues. Here the CDR3 reads CASSAASTGGSGYTF. Written as DNA, the CDR3 is TGTGCCAGCAGCGCGGCATCGACAGGGGGCTCTGGCTACACCTTC.

The genes are TRBV10-3 and TRBJ1-1, with D possibly matching TRBD1 (5 bases). Trimming stripped 2 bases from V and 0 bases from J, with 7 bases between. The CDR3 runs to 14 residues. The germline gives CDR1 ENHRY, CDR2 SYGVKD. This chain's CDR3 is CAISEGTVNTEAFF. The DNA for the CDR3 is TGTGCCATCAGTGAGGGGACTGTGAACACTGAAGCTTTCTTT.

The CDR3 bases are TGTGCCCCAGGGCAGGGCGGCACCGGGGAGCTGTTTTTT. It yields the protein CAPGQGGTGELFF. The chain uses TRBV25-1 and TRBJ2-2; D is possibly TRBD1 (5 bases). With 11 bases removed from V and 4 bases from J, the gap between germline ends came to 14 bases. Germline V gives CDR1 MGHDK, CDR2 SYGVNS. The CDR3 is 13 residues long.

The count of this clone is one. This chain uses TRBV2 with TRBJ2-7, with TRBD2 as a possible D gene (6 bases). The V end lost 1 base, the J end lost 2 bases, and 18 bases lay between the germline ends. There are 17 residues in the CDR3. CDR1 and CDR2 (germline): SNHLY, FYNNEI. In nucleotides, the CDR3 is TGTGCCAGCAGTGAAGTTGTTTCGGGGGATGGCACCTACGAGCAGTACGTC. Its translation is CASSEVVSGDGTYEQYV.

The gene calls are TRBV7-2 and TRBJ2-7; 9 nucleotides line up with TRBD1. J was trimmed by 6 bases and V by 2 bases; bases with no gene match: 5. The germline V gene has CDR1 SGHTA and CDR2 FQGNSA. The CDR3 consists of 14 residues. This chain's CDR3 is CASSLTGTGSEQYV. In nucleotides, the CDR3 is TGTGCCAGCAGCTTAACCGGGACAGGGAGCGAGCAGTACGTC.

This clone came up a few times. The rearrangement links TRBV15 to TRBJ1-1; D uncertain. V was shortened by 1 base and J by 0 bases, with 9 bases between the two germline ends. The germline V gene encodes CDR1 LNHNV and CDR2 YYDKDF (reference sequence). CDR3 length: 15 residues. The CDR3 nucleotides are TGTGCCACCAGCAGAGGGGCCCCCATGAACACTGAAGCTTTCTTT. Amino acid sequence: CATSRGAPMNTEAFF.

The gene calls are TRBV10-2 and TRBJ1-4; TRBD1 matches 8 bases. Germline assignment: CDR1 WSHSY and CDR2 SAAADI. The CDR3 is 13 amino acids. After removal of 6 bases from V and 8 bases from J, the junction contained 5 bases not matched to a gene. CDR3 loop: CASRQGAREKLFF. Written as DNA, the CDR3 is TGCGCCAGCAGGCAGGGGGCAAGGGAAAAACTGTTTTTT.

The V gene is TRBV7-6, the J gene TRBJ2-3, with 7 positions matching TRBD2. The CDR3 contains 15 residues. The junction had 3 bases not matched to a gene; V was cut back by 1 base and J by 2 bases. Germline V gene sequence: CDR1 SGHVS, CDR2 FNYEAQ. CDR3 in DNA: TGTGCCAGCAGCTTAGACCAGCGGGACACAGATACGCAGTATTTT. Amino acid sequence: CASSLDQRDTDTQYF. Combining the CDR3 with reference TRBV7-6 and TRBJ2-3 gives the whole variable domain GAGVSQSPRYKVTKRGQDVALRCDPISGHVSLYWYRQALGQGPEFLTYFNYEAQQDKSGLPNDRFSAERPEGSISTLTIQRTEQRDSAMYRCASSLDQRDTDTQYFGPGTRLTVL.

This chain uses TRBV7-8 with TRBJ1-5; the D is unclear. Germline CDR1 and CDR2: SGHVS and FQNEAQ. V was pared by 1 base and J by 4 bases, with 5 bases between. CDR3 length: 13 residues. In nucleotides, the CDR3 is TGTGCCAGCAGCTTAGTAGAGAATCAGCCCCAGCATTTT. Its protein product is CASSLVENQPQHF.

This sequence joins TRBV19 and TRBJ1-1; no reliable D call. With 1 base removed from V and 12 bases from J, the gap between germline ends came to 12 bases. The germline CDR1 and CDR2 sequences are LNHDA and SQIVND (reference sequence). The CDR3 is made up of 12 amino acids. CDR3 nucleotide sequence: TGTGCCAGTAGTATAGTGGGAGGACGGCCTTTCTTT. Its translation is CASSIVGGRPFF. Drawing the rest from reference TRBV19 and TRBJ1-1, the complete variable domain is DGGITQSPKYLFRKEGQNVTLSCEQNLNHDAMYWYRQDPGQGLRLIYYSQIVNDFQKGDIAEGYSVSREKKESFPLTVTSAQKNPTAFYLCASSIVGGRPFFGQGTRLTVV.

This clone was recorded a few times. The chain employs TRBV15 and TRBJ1-4; D may be TRBD1 (6 bases). The CDR3 spans 17 residues. With 0 bases removed from V and 0 bases from J, the gap between germline ends came to 11 bases. Germline-derived CDR1 and CDR2 are LNHNV and YYDKDF (reference sequence). The CDR3 sequence is CATSRDGDTATNEKLFF. The CDR3 DNA sequence: TGTGCCACCAGCAGAGATGGGGACACTGCAACTAATGAAAAACTGTTTTTT.

This chain uses TRBV11-2 with TRBJ2-5; the D is unclear. Looked up from germline, CDR1 is SGHAT and CDR2 is FQNNGV. V was clipped by 2 bases and J by 5 bases, with 6 bases between them. CDR3 size: 12 residues. The CDR3 reads CASSLWAETQYF. Here the CDR3 DNA reads TGTGCCAGCAGCTTATGGGCGGAGACCCAGTACTTC.

CDR3 bases: TGCGCCAGCAGCCTCACGGGACTTTCTAATGAAAAACTGTTTTTT. The encoded protein is CASSLTGLSNEKLFF. The rearrangement joins TRBV4-1 to TRBJ1-4, with a tentative D call TRBD1 (5 bases). The CDR3 has 15 amino acids. Per germline, CDR1 MGHRA and CDR2 YSYEKL. Deletions cut 4 bases from V and 3 bases from J, with 12 bases between.

The V gene is TRBV7-9, the J gene TRBJ1-1; unclear D gene. The germline V and J ends were trimmed by 1 base and 5 bases, with 8 bases remaining between them. From germline, CDR1 is SEHNR and CDR2 FQNEAQ (reference sequence). The CDR3 length is 13 residues. CDR3 loop: CASSLDYVTEAFF. CDR3 nucleotide sequence: TGTGCCAGCAGCTTAGATTATGTGACTGAAGCTTTCTTT.

The V gene is TRBV10-3, the J gene TRBJ1-1, with D possibly being TRBD1 (6 bases). CDR3 length: 13 amino acids. Germline assignment: CDR1 ENHRY and CDR2 SYGVKD. V was cut by 6 bases and J by 4 bases, with 12 bases left in between. CDR3 residues: CAIRITGSTEAFF. The DNA of the CDR3 is TGTGCCATCAGAATAACAGGGAGCACTGAAGCTTTCTTT.

This clone was seen a single time. The V and J genes are TRBV6-1 and TRBJ2-7; 7 bases match TRBD1. This CDR3 has 13 amino acids. Germline V gene lookup returns CDR1 MNHNS and CDR2 SASEGT. The V segment lost 7 bases and the J segment 2 bases; nucleotides outside the gene matches: 5. The CDR3 loop reads CASNTGDPYEQYV. The CDR3 DNA reads TGTGCCAGCAACACAGGGGACCCCTACGAGCAGTACGTC.

The chain carries TRBV14 and TRBJ1-6; D call uncertain. The CDR3 extends over 14 amino acids. V was shortened by 4 bases and J by 10 bases, with 14 bases between the two germline ends. The germline gives CDR1 SGHDN, CDR2 FVKESK. The CDR3 DNA follows: TGTGCCAGCAGCCTACGGCCCAGCGGGTCACCCCTCCACTTT. Translated: CASSLRPSGSPLHF.

For this clone: In this CDR3 the conserved last residue, phenylalanine or tryptophan, is missing, so a read error is likely. No DNA is shown, since the ends of the CDR3 on it are uncertain; the CDR3 is the one TCRdb lists. V and J are TRBV7-2 and TRBJ2-7; the D call of TRBD1 is as the table states it, not checked on the DNA. The CDR3 is 12 amino acids in total, end residues counted. Per germline, CDR1 SGHTA and CDR2 FQGNSA. CDR3 sequence: CASSFQQGEKSY.

The chain uses TRBV4-1 and TRBJ1-2; maybe TRBD1 (6 bases). The CDR3 loop spans 16 amino acids. The germline CDR1 and CDR2 sequences are MGHRA and YSYEKL. The V end lost 1 base, the J end lost 8 bases, and 20 bases lay between the germline ends. CDR3 sequence reads: CASSQVVGGSSSGYTF. CDR3 sequence (DNA): TGCGCCAGCAGCCAAGTGGTAGGGGGTAGTTCTAGCGGCTACACCTTC.

This clone was observed a few times. The chain joins TRBV7-2 to TRBJ2-5, with 9 bases aligning to TRBD2. The V segment lost 2 bases and the J segment 2 bases; nucleotides outside the gene matches: 3. The CDR3 has 15 residues. Germline CDR1 SGHTA, CDR2 FQGNSA. The CDR3 loop reads CASSLSGRLQETQYF. CDR3 DNA: TGTGCCAGCAGCTTAAGCGGGAGGCTGCAAGAGACCCAGTACTTC.

The chain employs TRBV4-2 and TRBJ2-3; 11 bases are a match to TRBD2. The CDR3 consists of 16 residues. J gave up 4 bases and V 4 bases, and 7 bases lay outside the gene matches. The germline V gene has CDR1 LGHNA and CDR2 YNFKEQ. In DNA form, the CDR3 reads TGTGCCAGCAGCCCGCTTGGACTAGCGGGCTCAGATACGCAGTATTTT. It is translated as CASSPLGLAGSDTQYF.

This clone appeared once. CDR3 in DNA: TGTGCCAGCAGTTACTCGGCGGGGTGGACAGATACGCAGTATTTT. This gives the protein CASSYSAGWTDTQYF. This rearrangement joins TRBV6-6 to TRBJ2-3; TRBD2 is a possible D gene (6 bases). In germline, CDR1 is MNHNY, CDR2 SVGAGI (reference sequence). The CDR3 is made up of 15 amino acids. V was trimmed by 0 bases and J by 3 bases, leaving 10 bases between them.